The rows below give T cell receptor beta chains drawn from one sample of a study of OX40 agonist ivuxolimab in advanced cancers. Only in-frame clones appear in the TCRdb table, and some are missing; sequencing was by immunoSEQ multiplex PCR. Of 45,000 or so clones in the sample, around 80% were seen once. This specimen was CD4+ or CD8+ T cells sorted from blood, taken in a trial of the OX40 agonist ivuxolimab. The receptors come from an adult with an advanced solid tumor such as melanoma, head and neck, liver or kidney cancer. Both conserved end residues are part of each CDR3. Fields, in order: J gene, V gene, clone size, D gene, CDR3 protein, CDR3 DNA. The D gene is left open where the match is weak. For some rows the clone size is stated as once, few or many, or as a class when expanded; others skip it.

TRBJ2-7 TRBV11-3 NA TRBD2 CASSQSGRGPYEQYF TGTGCCAGCAGCCAGAGCGGGAGGGGGCCCTACGAGCAGTACTTC
TRBJ2-1 TRBV7-9 NA TRBD2 CASSPSGTSGRYEQFF TGTGCCAGCAGCCCCTCCGGGACTAGCGGGAGGTATGAGCAGTTCTTC
TRBJ1-2 TRBV19 NA NA CASAFRSETPYGYTF TGTGCCAGCGCCTTCCGGTCAGAAACTCCCTATGGCTACACCTTC
TRBJ2-7 TRBV7-4 once TRBD2 CASSHRTSAHEQYF TGTGCCAGCAGCCACCGCACTAGCGCCCACGAGCAGTACTTC
TRBJ2-3 TRBV7-6 NA NA CASSFSTGSDTQYF TGTGCCAGCAGCTTTTCAACAGGGTCAGATACGCAGTATTTT
TRBJ2-2 TRBV10-3 NA NA CAIKQPGTGELFF TGTGCCATCAAACAGCCTGGCACCGGGGAGCTGTTTTTT
TRBJ2-2 TRBV6-5 NA TRBD2 CASTRLADHTGELFF TGTGCCAGCACCCGACTAGCGGACCACACCGGGGAGCTGTTTTTT
TRBJ2-3 TRBV5-5 NA TRBD1 CASSLGGQVTDTQYF TGTGCCAGCAGCTTGGGGGGACAGGTCACAGATACGCAGTATTTT
TRBJ1-3 TRBV7-6 NA TRBD1 CASSSGQGFSGNTIYF TGTGCCAGCAGCTCGGGACAGGGTTTCTCTGGAAACACCATATATTTT
TRBJ2-3 TRBV7-2 NA TRBD2 CASSLKAGGIITDTQYF TGTGCCAGCAGCTTGAAAGCGGGGGGGATAATCACAGATACGCAGTATTTT
TRBJ2-3 TRBV12-1 NA NA CASSFPSALRSTDTQYF TGTGCCAGCAGCTTCCCATCCGCACTAAGAAGCACAGATACGCAGTATTTT
TRBJ2-6 TRBV7-9 NA NA CASTRGRVTSGANVLTF TGTGCCAGCACTCGGGGCAGGGTCACCTCTGGGGCCAACGTCCTGACTTTC
TRBJ2-7 TRBV4-2 NA TRBD2 CASSQDLAGGYYEQYF TGTGCCAGCAGCCAAGACCTAGCGGGAGGGTATTACGAGCAGTACTTC
TRBJ2-1 TRBV4-1 NA TRBD2 CASSHLTSGGGDEQFF TGCGCCAGCAGCCACCTTACTAGCGGAGGGGGGGATGAGCAGTTCTTC
TRBJ1-1 TRBV5-1 NA NA CASSPEGEYTEAFF TGCGCCAGCAGCCCCGAAGGGGAATACACTGAAGCTTTCTTT
TRBJ1-6 TRBV6-1 NA NA CASSDVGGWNSPLHF TGTGCCAGCAGTGATGTTGGAGGGTGGAATTCACCCCTCCACTTT
TRBJ1-1 TRBV2 NA NA CASSPQSVSNTEAFF TGTGCCAGCAGTCCCCAATCGGTTTCCAACACTGAAGCTTTCTTT
TRBJ1-3 TRBV7-2 NA NA CASSSPNSGNTIYF TGTGCCAGCAGCTCCCCTAACTCTGGAAACACCATATATTTT
TRBJ1-3 TRBV27 NA NA CASSLRSRQGGNTIYF TGTGCCAGCAGTTTAAGGTCGCGGCAGGGGGGAAACACCATATATTTT
TRBJ2-7 TRBV19 NA NA CASSIGGLYSYEQYF TGTGCCAGTAGTATAGGGGGACTTTACTCCTACGAGCAGTACTTC
TRBJ2-1 TRBV5-6 NA TRBD2 CASSYGLAGQYNEQFF TGTGCCAGCAGCTACGGACTAGCGGGCCAATACAATGAGCAGTTCTTC
TRBJ1-4 TRBV6-6 NA NA CASSYGDTTGKKLFF TGTGCCAGCAGTTACGGGGACACTACGGGAAAAAAACTGTTTTTT
TRBJ1-3 TRBV2 medium-sized NA CASSVVVRQASGNTIYF TGTGCCAGCAGTGTAGTTGTACGACAGGCCTCTGGAAACACCATATATTTT
TRBJ1-6 TRBV7-3 NA NA CASSLSAAGAGSPLHF TGTGCCAGCAGCTTAAGCGCGGCAGGGGCGGGATCACCCCTCCACTTT
TRBJ2-4 TRBV10-3 NA TRBD1 CATNPGTGPLIQYF TGTGCCACCAATCCCGGGACAGGTCCTCTTATTCAGTACTTC
TRBJ2-7 TRBV19 NA NA CASSAQPKGEQYF TGTGCCAGTAGTGCCCAGCCCAAGGGCGAGCAGTACTTC
TRBJ1-3 TRBV4-1 NA NA CASSQEPLNTGNTIYF TGCGCCAGCAGCCAAGAACCCCTGAACACTGGAAACACCATATATTTT
TRBJ2-3 TRBV19 once TRBD2 CAAKSGSIADTQYF TGTGCCGCGAAAAGCGGGAGTATCGCAGATACGCAGTATTTT
TRBJ2-1 TRBV19 once TRBD1 CASSMGQNSYNEQFF TGTGCCAGTAGTATGGGACAGAACTCCTACAATGAGCAGTTCTTC
TRBJ2-3 TRBV30 few NA CAWSVQKDTQYF TGTGCCTGGAGTGTACAGAAAGATACGCAGTATTTT
TRBJ2-1 TRBV2 NA NA CASMYPYNEQFF TGTGCCAGCATGTATCCCTACAATGAGCAGTTCTTC
TRBJ1-1 TRBV5-1 NA NA CASSLELMNTEAFF TGCGCCAGCAGCTTGGAGTTAATGAACACTGAAGCTTTCTTT
TRBJ2-1 TRBV11-3 once NA CASSLASGAHNEQFF TGTGCCAGCAGCTTAGCTTCAGGGGCACACAATGAGCAGTTCTTC
TRBJ2-3 TRBV9 NA TRBD2 CASSATSGGRRTDTQYF TGTGCCAGCAGCGCGACAAGCGGGGGAAGGCGCACAGATACGCAGTATTTT
TRBJ1-6 TRBV6-5 few NA CASSGTLHNSPLHF TGTGCCAGCAGTGGGACGCTCCATAATTCACCCCTCCACTTT
TRBJ1-1 TRBV11-2 NA NA CASSLPQMNTEAFF TGTGCCAGCAGCCTCCCTCAGATGAACACTGAAGCTTTCTTT
TRBJ2-7 TRBV27 NA NA CASSLAGLHFYEQYF TGTGCCAGCAGTTTAGCAGGGCTCCATTTCTACGAGCAGTACTTC
TRBJ2-1 TRBV7-9 NA NA CASSFPGGTNEQFF TGTGCCAGCAGCTTCCCCGGAGGAACCAATGAGCAGTTCTTC
TRBJ1-2 TRBV5-5 few NA CASSRGEDHGYTF TGTGCCAGCAGCCGCGGGGAGGATCATGGCTACACCTTC
TRBJ2-7 TRBV7-9 few NA CASSSWGHPYEQYF TGTGCCAGCAGCTCCTGGGGCCACCCCTACGAGCAGTACTTC
TRBJ1-4 TRBV15 once NA CATGQSSGFANEKLFF TGTGCCACCGGACAGTCTAGCGGGTTCGCTAATGAAAAACTGTTTTTT
TRBJ2-7 TRBV10-3 NA TRBD1 CAISEQGQGYEQYF TGTGCCATCAGTGAGCAGGGACAGGGCTACGAGCAGTACTTC
TRBJ1-6 TRBV4-3 NA NA CASSQVGQNSPLHF TGCGCCAGCAGCCAAGTCGGTCAGAACTCACCCCTCCACTTT
TRBJ2-7 TRBV5-1 NA NA CASSFGGHYEQYF TGCGCCAGCAGCTTCGGAGGGCACTACGAGCAGTACTTC
TRBJ2-1 TRBV11-2 NA TRBD2 CASSLSTSGSYNEQFF TGTGCCAGCAGCTTATCGACTAGCGGGTCCTACAATGAGCAGTTCTTC
TRBJ2-2 TRBV15 NA NA CATSREGGAARPNTGELFF TGTGCCACCAGCAGAGAAGGCGGGGCAGCACGACCGAACACCGGGGAGCTGTTTTTT
TRBJ2-1 TRBV5-1 NA TRBD2 CASSRQPGLAGGGDEQFF TGCGCCAGCAGCCGTCAACCGGGACTAGCGGGGGGAGGGGATGAGCAGTTCTTC
TRBJ2-3 TRBV6-1 NA NA CASDKHLTDTQYF TGTGCCAGCGACAAACATCTCACAGATACGCAGTATTTT
TRBJ1-2 TRBV14 NA NA CASSQGDYYGYTF TGTGCCAGCAGCCAAGGGGACTACTATGGCTACACCTTC
TRBJ2-3 TRBV5-8 NA TRBD2 CASSVTSGLTDTQYF TGTGCCAGCAGCGTGACTAGCGGGCTCACAGATACGCAGTATTTT
TRBJ2-5 TRBV5-1 few NA CASSLAPGASVGTQYF TGCGCCAGCAGCTTGGCCCCGGGGGCTAGCGTAGGGACCCAGTACTTC
TRBJ1-1 TRBV10-3 NA TRBD1 CAISESGTGLNTEAFF TGTGCCATCAGTGAGTCGGGGACAGGGTTGAACACTGAAGCTTTCTTT
TRBJ1-5 TRBV6-5 NA NA CASSYLGPNQPQHF TGTGCCAGCAGTTACTTGGGACCCAATCAGCCCCAGCATTTT
TRBJ1-4 TRBV4-3 NA TRBD1 CASSLAGQSEKLFF TGCGCCAGCAGCTTGGCGGGACAGTCCGAAAAACTGTTTTTT
TRBJ1-4 TRBV5-8 NA NA CASSLKDAGDHEKLFF TGTGCCAGCAGCTTGAAGGATGCGGGGGATCATGAAAAACTGTTTTTT
TRBJ1-1 TRBV19 few NA CASSIPSMNTEAFF TGTGCCAGTAGTATTCCCAGTATGAACACTGAAGCTTTCTTT
TRBJ2-5 TRBV12-5 NA TRBD1 CASGAGGSYTQYF TGTGCTAGTGGGGCAGGGGGTTCGTACACCCAGTACTTC
TRBJ2-7 TRBV7-9 NA NA CASSPPGAGLGYEQYF TGTGCCAGCAGCCCCCCGGGGGCCGGATTGGGCTACGAGCAGTACTTC
TRBJ2-1 TRBV19 medium-sized TRBD2 CASSIGPSGRPSPDEQFF TGTGCCAGTAGTATAGGTCCTAGCGGGAGACCGTCTCCCGATGAGCAGTTCTTC